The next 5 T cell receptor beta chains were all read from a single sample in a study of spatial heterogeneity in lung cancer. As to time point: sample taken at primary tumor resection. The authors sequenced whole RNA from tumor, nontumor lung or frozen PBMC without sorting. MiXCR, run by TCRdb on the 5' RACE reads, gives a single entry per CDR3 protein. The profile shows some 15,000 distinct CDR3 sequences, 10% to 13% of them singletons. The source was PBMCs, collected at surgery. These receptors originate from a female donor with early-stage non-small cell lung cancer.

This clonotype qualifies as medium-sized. The CDR3 DNA reads TGCGCCAGCAGCTGGGGACTAGCGGGGGGTGAACGCTACGAGCAGTACTTC. Protein sequence: CASSWGLAGGERYEQYF. The V and J genes are TRBV5-1 and TRBJ2-7, with 15 positions matching TRBD2. The length of the CDR3 is 17 residues. J was trimmed by 3 bases and V by 3 bases; bases with no gene match: 7. CDR1 and CDR2 (germline): SGHRS, YFSETQ.

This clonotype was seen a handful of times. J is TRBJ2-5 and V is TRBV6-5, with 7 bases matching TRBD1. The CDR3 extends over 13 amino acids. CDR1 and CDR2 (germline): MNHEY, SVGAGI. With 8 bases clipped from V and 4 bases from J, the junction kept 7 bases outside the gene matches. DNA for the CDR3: TGTGCCAGCGGCAGACAGGGAGCAGAGACCCAGTACTTC. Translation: CASGRQGAETQYF.

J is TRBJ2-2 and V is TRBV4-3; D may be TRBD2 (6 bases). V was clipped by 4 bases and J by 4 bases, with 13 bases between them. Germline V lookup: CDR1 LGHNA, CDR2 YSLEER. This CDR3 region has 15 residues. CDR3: CASSPGVGGTGELFF. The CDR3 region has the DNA TGCGCCAGCAGCCCCGGTGTGGGAGGCACCGGGGAGCTGTTTTTT.

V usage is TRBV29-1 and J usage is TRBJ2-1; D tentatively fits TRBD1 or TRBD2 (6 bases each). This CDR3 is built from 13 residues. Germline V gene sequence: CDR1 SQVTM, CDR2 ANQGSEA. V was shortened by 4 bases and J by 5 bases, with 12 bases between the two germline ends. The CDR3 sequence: CSVVSGAHNEQFF. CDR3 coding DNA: TGCAGCGTTGTCTCGGGGGCCCACAATGAGCAGTTCTTC.

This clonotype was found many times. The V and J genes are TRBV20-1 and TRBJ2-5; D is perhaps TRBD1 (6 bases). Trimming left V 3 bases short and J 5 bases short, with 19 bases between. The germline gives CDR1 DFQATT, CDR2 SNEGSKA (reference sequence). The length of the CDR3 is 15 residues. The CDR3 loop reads CSASDRVGGRETQYF. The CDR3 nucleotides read TGCAGTGCTAGTGATCGGGTTGGGGGCAGGGAGACCCAGTACTTC.